Below are 27 T cell receptor beta chains sequenced from a single sample in a study of human T cells and chemical hapten exposure. Documented time point: patch test 3, about 24 weeks after DPC sensitization. Treatment described: therapeutic diphenylcyclopropenone sensitization with weekly scalp DPC. TCRdb reanalysed the RACE reads using MiXCR and keeps one entry per CDR3 protein. In the table there are about 160,000 distinct CDR3 sequences, 25% to 35% of which are singletons. The material sequenced was whole blood, taken in connection with sensitization to the hapten diphenylcyclopropenone (DPC). Receptors were obtained from a woman aged 18-29 years with alopecia areata. Some clones in this sample may be carry-over from other donors' samples.

The chain is built from TRBV7-9 and TRBJ1-5; maybe TRBD1 (6 bases). The CDR3 runs 15 residues. CDR1 and CDR2 (germline): SEHNR, FQNEAQ (reference sequence). The V end was cut by 3 bases, the J end by 4 bases, with 13 bases between. This CDR3 reads CASSFSGERNQPQHF. DNA for the CDR3: TGTGCCAGCAGCTTTTCAGGGGAGAGGAATCAGCCCCAGCATTTT.

This clonotype showed up many times. The chain joins TRBV9 to TRBJ1-2, with TRBD1 matching over 11 bases. The germline gives CDR1 SGDLS, CDR2 YYNGEE. The V gene end was trimmed by 0 bases and the J gene end by 4 bases; junction bases not matched to a gene: 2. The CDR3 extends over 15 amino acids. This CDR3 is CASSVGGTGGYGYTF. The CDR3 coding sequence is TGTGCCAGCAGCGTAGGAGGGACAGGGGGCTATGGCTACACCTTC. Supplemented by reference TRBV9 and TRBJ1-2, the full variable domain reads DSGVTQTPKHLITATGQRVTLRCSPRSGDLSVYWYQQSLDQGLQFLIQYYNGEERAKGNILERFSAQQFPDLHSELNLSSLELGDSALYFCASSVGGTGGYGYTFGSGTRLTVV.

The chain links TRBV4-1 to TRBJ1-2; no clear D. Trimming cost V 4 bases and J 3 bases, with 15 bases left between them. Looked up from germline, CDR1 is MGHRA and CDR2 is YSYEKL. The CDR3 is made up of 15 amino acids. The CDR3 region is CASSPRPDGYYGYTF. CDR3 bases: TGCGCCAGCAGCCCTCGACCCGACGGCTACTATGGCTACACCTTC.

The CDR3 bases are TGTGCCAGCAGCTTATCAGGCTTTACGGGAGGCTACACCTTC. This codes for CASSLSGFTGGYTF. The chain carries TRBV7-2 and TRBJ1-2; D remains unclear. CDR3 length: 14 amino acids. The germline V gene has CDR1 SGHTA and CDR2 FQGNSA. The ends were cut back, 2 bases at V and 8 bases at J, with 15 bases in the middle.

The J gene is TRBJ2-1, the V gene TRBV27, with D perhaps TRBD1 (6 bases). The CDR3 totals 16 residues. The germline gives CDR1 MNHEY, CDR2 SMNVEV (reference sequence). V shed 3 bases and J shed 5 bases, with 17 bases lying between them. As DNA, the CDR3 is TGTGCCAGCAGTTTCGGCCGGTTCGGGACAAACAATGAGCAGTTCTTC. Its translation: CASSFGRFGTNNEQFF.

This clonotype was seen more than once but under ten times. The chain recombines TRBV11-2 with TRBJ2-2, with 14 bases lining up with TRBD2. CDR3 length: 18 amino acids. Germline values: CDR1 SGHAT, CDR2 FQNNGV. V trimming: 5 bases; J trimming: 1 base; junction bases outside the gene matches: 6. This chain's CDR3 is CASSPGLAGAKNTGELFF. For the CDR3, the DNA is TGTGCCAGCAGCCCGGGACTAGCGGGGGCTAAGAACACCGGGGAGCTGTTTTTT.

This chain uses TRBV25-1 with TRBJ2-2; perhaps TRBD2 as D (5 bases). Looked up from germline, CDR1 is MGHDK and CDR2 is SYGVNS. This CDR3 comprises 13 residues. With 7 bases removed from V and 6 bases from J, the gap between germline ends came to 12 bases. CDR3 loop: CASNGVFPGELFF. As DNA, the CDR3 is TGTGCCAGCAACGGGGTATTCCCCGGGGAGCTGTTTTTT.

In DNA form, the CDR3 reads TGCGCCAGCAGCCCCTATGGCCTCCAGACCCAGTACTTC. Translating gives CASSPYGLQTQYF. The J gene is TRBJ2-5, the V gene TRBV4-1; D gene unclear. The CDR3 is 13 amino acids. V was shortened by 4 bases and J by 6 bases, with 12 bases between the two germline ends. Germline CDR1 and CDR2: MGHRA and YSYEKL.

A remark on this clonotype: A read error may produce the germline difference seen at one junction end. The chain couples TRBV20-1 to TRBJ2-2, with D perhaps assigned TRBD1 or TRBD2 (5 bases each). Germline V CDR1 and CDR2: DFQATT, SNEGSKA (reference sequence). The length of the CDR3 is 13 residues. CDR3 amino acids: CSAKHRNTGELLF. The CDR3 region has the DNA TGCAGTGCTAAACACAGGAACACCGGGGAGCTGCTTTTT.

This clonotype has more than one count but fewer than ten. The rearrangement joins TRBV7-8 to TRBJ2-1; D might be TRBD2 (6 bases). V lost 4 bases and J lost 0, with 13 bases in between. The CDR3 runs 16 residues. Germline CDR1 is SGHVS and CDR2 is FQNEAQ. The CDR3 spells CASSSRLGFSYNEQFF. The DNA for the CDR3 is TGTGCCAGCAGCTCCCGACTAGGGTTCTCCTACAATGAGCAGTTCTTC.

The chain combines TRBV20-1 with TRBJ1-5, with a possible D match to TRBD1 (6 bases). Deletions cut 3 bases from V and 7 bases from J, with 22 bases between. The CDR3 has 16 residues. Per germline, CDR1 DFQATT and CDR2 SNEGSKA (reference sequence). CDR3 sequence: CSARELKGDWGQPQHF. The CDR3 region has the DNA TGCAGTGCTAGGGAGCTGAAGGGGGACTGGGGACAGCCCCAGCATTTT.

The chain is built from TRBV20-1 and TRBJ1-5; D is perhaps TRBD1 (6 bases). Germline CDR1 DFQATT, CDR2 SNEGSKA (reference sequence). The CDR3 consists of 14 residues. The V gene lost 0 bases and the J gene lost 6 bases, with 12 bases spanning the gap. The CDR3 sequence is CSARDRRGLQPQHF. In DNA, the CDR3 is TGCAGTGCTAGAGACCGCCGGGGGCTTCAGCCCCAGCATTTT.

The rearrangement joins TRBV5-1 to TRBJ2-1, with D uncertain. Germline-derived CDR1 and CDR2 are SGHRS and YFSETQ. This CDR3 comprises 12 residues. Trimming removed 0 bases from V and 5 bases from J, with 3 bases in between. The CDR3 protein is CASSLGDNEQFF. The CDR3 bases are TGCGCCAGCAGCTTGGGTGACAATGAGCAGTTCTTC.

This rearrangement joins TRBV5-1 to TRBJ1-1, with D unresolved. Germline CDR1 and CDR2: SGHRS and YFSETQ. Trimming removed 0 bases from V and 5 bases from J, with 5 bases in between. The CDR3 is 12 amino acids. CDR3: CASSLDRTEAFF. DNA of the CDR3: TGCGCCAGCAGCTTGGACAGAACTGAAGCTTTCTTT.

The chain links TRBV29-1 to TRBJ1-1; 9 bases align to TRBD1. This CDR3 region has 13 residues. V was pared by 7 bases and J by 0 bases, with 3 bases of the junction left unmatched. Germline lookup yields CDR1 SQVTM and CDR2 ANQGSEA. The CDR3 DNA is TGCAGCGCAGGACAGGGGATGAACACTGAAGCTTTCTTT. It codes for CSAGQGMNTEAFF.

The chain has TRBV12-3 or TRBV12-4 and TRBJ2-2, with 10 bases fitting TRBD2. The junction had 10 bases not matched to a gene; V was cut back by 3 bases and J by 6 bases. The CDR3 is 17 residues long. The CDR3: CASSLPNGLAGAGELFF. CDR3 bases: TGTGCCAGCAGTTTGCCCAATGGTCTAGCGGGAGCCGGGGAGCTGTTTTTT.

There are a few counts of this clonotype. The rearrangement uses TRBV20-1 and TRBJ2-7, with no clear D. Germline CDR1 DFQATT, CDR2 SNEGSKA (reference sequence). The CDR3 sequence is 11 residues long. Trimming took off 0 bases at V and 12 bases at J, with 12 bases between the two ends. The CDR3 nucleotides are TGCAGTGCTAGAGATACGCCTCTCCTGTACTTC. The encoded protein is CSARDTPLLYF.

The rearrangement links TRBV7-9 to TRBJ2-3; maybe TRBD2 (6 bases). V was trimmed by 5 bases and J by 0 bases, leaving 18 bases between them. The CDR3 contains 17 residues. CDR1 SEHNR and CDR2 FQNEAQ come from the germline V gene (reference sequence). The CDR3 DNA is TGTGCCAGCAGCCCCCCAGGGAGGTTTCGTAGCACAGATACGCAGTATTTT. This encodes CASSPPGRFRSTDTQYF. The full variable domain, rest sourced from reference TRBV7-9 and TRBJ2-3, is DTGVSQNPRHKITKRGQNVTFRCDPISEHNRLYWYRQTLGQGPEFLTYFQNEAQLEKSRLLSDRFSAERPKGSFSTLEIQRTEQGDSAMYLCASSPPGRFRSTDTQYFGPGTRLTVL.

V and J are TRBV6-2 or TRBV6-3 and TRBJ2-5, with a possible D match to TRBD1 (5 bases). V was trimmed by 6 bases and J by 1 base, leaving 12 bases between them. Germline V CDR1 and CDR2: MNHEY, SVGEGT. This CDR3 region has 14 residues. CDR3 nucleotides: TGTGCCAGCAGAATGACAGCACCCCAAGAGACCCAGTACTTC. This codes for CASRMTAPQETQYF.

V and J are TRBV20-1 and TRBJ1-5; tentatively, D is TRBD1 (5 bases). CDR1 is DFQATT, CDR2 SNEGSKA, per germline (reference sequence). This CDR3 contains 15 residues. Deletions cut 3 bases from V and 2 bases from J, with 14 bases between. The CDR3 bases are TGCAGTGCTAGTAACATCGGAGGGGGCAATCAGCCCCAGCATTTT. This translates into CSASNIGGGNQPQHF.

The CDR3 is CASSGGLSTDTQYF. The CDR3 DNA reads as TGTGCCAGCAGTGGGGGACTGAGCACAGATACGCAGTATTTT. The rearrangement uses TRBV2 and TRBJ2-3; D might be TRBD2 (6 bases). Trimming stripped 4 bases from V and 0 bases from J, with 8 bases between. In germline, CDR1 is SNHLY, CDR2 FYNNEI. The CDR3 sequence is 14 residues long.

This clonotype came up a few times. The V gene is TRBV2, the J gene TRBJ1-1; D remains ambiguous. The germline V and J ends were trimmed by 7 bases and 0 bases, with 3 bases remaining between them. The CDR3 consists of 11 residues. Germline V gene sequence: CDR1 SNHLY, CDR2 FYNNEI. The CDR3 is CASILNTEAFF. The CDR3 DNA reads as TGTGCCAGCATACTGAACACTGAAGCTTTCTTT.

This clonotype was found a few times. The chain has TRBV4-3 and TRBJ2-3, with D maybe TRBD2 (6 bases). V was trimmed by 3 bases and J by 4 bases, leaving 8 bases between them. In germline, CDR1 is LGHNA, CDR2 YSLEER. The CDR3 runs 13 residues. CDR3 in DNA: TGCGCCAGCAGCCATGGGGAGGCAGATACGCAGTATTTT. This gives the protein CASSHGEADTQYF.

The V and J genes are TRBV18 and TRBJ1-3; a weak D match, TRBD1 (5 bases). CDR3 length: 17 amino acids. Trimming took 4 bases from V and 4 from J, leaving 20 bases between them. Germline CDR1 is KGHSH and CDR2 is LQKENI. CDR3 sequence (DNA): TGTGCCAGCTCACAAAATCGACAGTCCTCTGCCGGAAACACCATATATTTT. It codes for CASSQNRQSSAGNTIYF. Full variable domain (outside the CDR3, taken from reference TRBV18 and TRBJ1-3): NAGVMQNPRHLVRRRGQEARLRCSPMKGHSHVYWYRQLPEEGLKFMVYLQKENIIDESGMPKERFSAEFPKEGPSILRIQQVVRGDSAAYFCASSQNRQSSAGNTIYFGEGSWLTVV.

This clonotype has more than one count but fewer than ten. The gene calls are TRBV4-2 and TRBJ1-4; tentative D call: TRBD1 (5 bases). This CDR3 contains 16 residues. Germline V gives CDR1 LGHNA, CDR2 YNFKEQ. The V end lost 4 bases, the J end lost 7 bases, and 19 bases lay between the germline ends. CDR3 nucleotide sequence: TGTGCCAGCAGCCCCCCTGGGACGGCTAATAGTGAAAAACTGTTTTTT. Amino acid sequence: CASSPPGTANSEKLFF.

In this sample, this clonotype turned up a few times. The CDR3 DNA follows: TGCAGTGCTTATGAGGCGGGGAGGGCGGGAGAGACCCAGTACTTC. Its protein product is CSAYEAGRAGETQYF. V is TRBV20-1 and J is TRBJ2-5, with 7 bases fitting TRBD2. This CDR3 is built from 15 residues. The V and J ends lost 5 bases and 4 bases, in that order; junction bases with no gene match: 13. Per germline, CDR1 DFQATT and CDR2 SNEGSKA (reference sequence).

This clonotype turned up a few times. The chain couples TRBV4-1 to TRBJ2-2; possible D gene TRBD1, 6 bases. Trimming removed 3 bases from V and 0 bases from J, with 14 bases in between. There are 17 residues in the CDR3. Germline values: CDR1 MGHRA, CDR2 YSYEKL. The CDR3 DNA is TGCGCCAGCAGCCACGTGGGGACAAAAACGAACACCGGGGAGCTGTTTTTT. Translation gives CASSHVGTKTNTGELFF.